This T cell receptor beta chain was documented in a study of blood T cell repertoires in COVID-19. Sequenced by immunoSEQ multiplex PCR; TCRdb stores in-frame clones only, minus some. The sample lists a few hundred thousand clones; roughly 90% were seen once. The V gene's germline CDR1 is WNHNN and CDR2 SYGVQD (reference sequence). The CDR3 length is 14 residues. V dropped 6 bases and J dropped 1 base, with 10 bases sitting between them. The source of this sequence is a woman in her fifties or sixties with COVID-19, enrolled during active disease. Sequencing was performed on peripheral blood. The V gene is TRBV10-1, the J gene TRBJ1-5; D not certain. The CDR3 spells CASSAGSSNQPQHF. For the CDR3, the DNA is TGCGCCAGCAGCGCGGGGTCAAGCAATCAGCCCCAGCATTTT.